This T cell receptor beta chain stems from a study of blood T cell repertoires in COVID-19. Original analysis: By means of reference gene primer amplification, nucleated cell counts were estimated. Profiling relied on immunoSEQ multiplex PCR, and the TCRdb table lists in-frame clones only, not all of them. V and J calls and clone size are given by that table; D and trimming were obtained from the DNA. The sample has roughly 140,000 clones, about 88% seen once. Seattle's cohort entered during active infection and was followed longitudinally. With 0 bases removed from V and 1 base from J, the gap between germline ends came to 10 bases. The CDR3 is 16 residues long. Germline V gene lookup returns CDR1 LNHNV and CDR2 YYDKDF (reference sequence).

This chain links TRBV15 with TRBJ1-5; a possible D gene is TRBD1 (6 bases). The receptor comes from a woman aged 60-70 years with COVID-19, enrolled during active disease. Sequencing was done on a sample of peripheral blood. The CDR3 region has the DNA TGTGCCACCAGCAGAGATACAGGGAGAAGCAATCAGCCCCAGCATTTT. Its translation is CATSRDTGRSNQPQHF.